A single sample gave rise to the 21 T cell receptor beta chains below, sequenced in a study of immune heterogeneity within non-small cell lung tumors. Per sample, about 0.55 ug of bulk tumor genomic DNA was the template used. Several widely spaced biopsies per primary tumor were taken during surgery. Untreated, newly diagnosed non-small cell lung cancer patients underwent curative surgery. Amplification of the TCR beta CDR3 was achieved through multiplex PCR with 32 V and 13 J primers. TCRdb reprocessed the multiplex PCR reads with MiXCR, giving one entry per CDR3 protein. This table holds fewer than 13,000 distinct CDR3 sequences, 25% to 35% found once. The source material was lung tumor tissue. These TCRs come from a woman aged 55-69 years with non-small cell lung cancer.

This clonotype was observed a handful of times. This rearrangement joins TRBV5-6 to TRBJ1-5; TRBD1 matches at 7 bases. The CDR3 is made up of 16 amino acids. J lost 4 bases, V lost 2 bases, and 9 bases had no gene match. Germline lookup yields CDR1 SGHDT and CDR2 YYEEEE. CDR3 sequence (DNA): TGTGCCAGCAGCTTATATAAAGGGGGCGGAAATCAGCCCCAGCATTTT. Its translation: CASSLYKGGGNQPQHF.

This clonotype ranks as medium-sized. The genes are TRBV5-1 and TRBJ1-1, with D possibly matching TRBD1 (5 bases). V gave up 0 bases and J gave up 0 bases, with 9 bases separating them. The germline V gene has CDR1 SGHRS and CDR2 YFSETQ. The CDR3 length is 15 residues. In nucleotides, the CDR3 is TGCGCCAGCAGCTTGGATCCCAGGGTGAACACTGAAGCTTTCTTT. It encodes CASSLDPRVNTEAFF.

This clonotype was detected many times. The rearrangement links TRBV4-1 to TRBJ2-1; 7 nucleotides line up with TRBD1. Germline loops: CDR1 MGHRA, CDR2 YSYEKL. Unmatched junction bases numbered 8, after V lost 4 bases and J lost 8 bases. The CDR3 is 14 amino acids. As DNA, the CDR3 is TGCGCCAGCAGCCGGGGGACAGATTCTTATGAGCAGTTCTTC. Translation gives CASSRGTDSYEQFF.

This sequence joins TRBV14 and TRBJ2-7; a weak D match, TRBD1 (6 bases). The CDR3 has 13 amino acids. Trimming took 2 bases from V and 7 from J, leaving 12 bases between them. CDR1 SGHDN and CDR2 FVKESK come from the germline V gene. Written as DNA, the CDR3 is TGTGCCAGCAGCCAAAACAGGGATGGAGAGCAGTACTTC. It encodes CASSQNRDGEQYF.

V gene TRBV7-2 combines with J gene TRBJ2-7; the match to TRBD2 covers 10 bases. The J segment lost 2 bases and the V segment lost 5 bases, leaving 3 bases of the junction unmatched. The CDR3 length is 14 residues. Germline loops: CDR1 SGHTA, CDR2 FQGNSA. The CDR3 DNA reads TGTGCCAGCAGCCCTAGCGGGAGTCCCTACGAGCAGTACTTC. Amino acids: CASSPSGSPYEQYF. Full variable domain (missing parts from reference TRBV7-2 and TRBJ2-7): GAGVSQSPSNKVTEKGKDVELRCDPISGHTALYWYRQSLGQGLEFLIYFQGNSAPDKSGLPSDRFSAERTGGSVSTLTIQRTQQEDSAVYLCASSPSGSPYEQYFGPGTRLTVT.

This clonotype was observed at least ten times. The chain combines TRBV28 with TRBJ2-5; either TRBD1 or TRBD2 may supply D (6 bases each). V lost 5 bases, J lost 5 bases, and 15 bases lay in between. Germline-derived CDR1 and CDR2 are MDHEN and SYDVKM. The length of the CDR3 is 14 residues. Written as DNA, the CDR3 is TGTGCCAGCAGTCCTGTTGGGGGGCTGGAGACCCAGTACTTC. This encodes CASSPVGGLETQYF.

This clonotype was recorded at least ten times. This chain connects TRBV28 to TRBJ1-4; D is unclear. Germline assignment: CDR1 MDHEN and CDR2 SYDVKM. V shed 3 bases and J shed 2 bases, with 7 bases lying between them. The CDR3 loop spans 14 amino acids. The CDR3 here is CASSLGRTNEKLFF. The CDR3 DNA follows: TGTGCCAGCAGTTTGGGTCGGACTAATGAAAAACTGTTTTTT.

This clonotype was found a few times. The V and J genes are TRBV20-1 and TRBJ2-7; 15 nucleotides line up with TRBD2. Germline loops: CDR1 DFQATT, CDR2 SNEGSKA (reference sequence). V shed 6 bases, J shed 0 bases, and the junction held 15 bases outside the gene matches. The CDR3 is 19 residues long. CDR3 sequence: CSALPQRTSGRAYSYEQYF. In DNA, the CDR3 is TGCAGTGCCCTACCCCAGCGGACTAGCGGGAGGGCCTACTCCTACGAGCAGTACTTC.

As for this clonotype: This may stem from a read error, because a much larger clone lies one nucleotide away. The V gene is TRBV7-9, the J gene TRBJ2-2; D possibly matches TRBD1 or TRBD2 (6 bases each). This CDR3 region has 16 residues. Germline-derived CDR1 and CDR2 are SEHNR and FQNEAQ (reference sequence). CDR3 sequence (DNA): TGTGCCAGCAGCTTAGCGCTTGGGGGGCGCACCGCGGAGCTGTTTTTT. This codes for CASSLALGGRTAELFF.

This clonotype appeared a few times. This chain joins TRBV10-3 and TRBJ1-2, with no clear D. This CDR3 comprises 12 residues. V gave up 4 bases and J gave up 7 bases, with 10 bases separating them. Germline V gives CDR1 ENHRY, CDR2 SYGVKD. The CDR3 sequence is CAISGEGFGYTF. In DNA, the CDR3 is TGTGCCATCAGTGGGGAAGGGTTTGGCTACACCTTC.

This clonotype has more than one count but fewer than ten. V gene TRBV30 combines with J gene TRBJ1-5, with 9 nucleotides matching TRBD1. This CDR3 is built from 14 residues. Unmatched junction bases numbered 4, after V lost 1 base and J lost 6 bases. The germline V gene encodes CDR1 GTSNPN and CDR2 SVGIG (reference sequence). DNA for the CDR3: TGTGCCTGGAGTGGGACAGGGGACGTTCAGCCCCAGCATTTT. Translated: CAWSGTGDVQPQHF.

This clonotype is medium-sized (0.01 to 0.1%) by share. The V gene is TRBV10-2, the J gene TRBJ1-5; 10 nucleotides align to TRBD1. Germline trimming cut 0 bases from V and 5 bases from J; bases unmatched to any gene: 4. This CDR3 has 16 residues. CDR1 and CDR2 from the germline V gene are WSHSY and SAAADI. The chain's CDR3 is CASSESDRGTDQPQHF. The CDR3 nucleotides are TGCGCCAGCAGTGAGTCGGACAGGGGGACGGATCAGCCCCAGCATTTT.

Many counts were recorded for this clonotype. The rearrangement joins TRBV9 to TRBJ1-6; D gene ambiguous. V lost 0 bases to trimming and J lost 10 bases, with 14 bases between them. Per the germline V gene, CDR1 is SGDLS and CDR2 is YYNGEE. The CDR3 spans 15 residues. CDR3 in DNA: TGTGCCAGCAGCGTAGAGGGAGGGATCGGGTCACCCCTCCACTTT. As protein: CASSVEGGIGSPLHF.

This clonotype was seen a single time. A read error may produce the germline difference seen at one junction end. The chain couples TRBV24-1 to TRBJ2-2, with D perhaps TRBD1 (5 bases). Germline CDR1 reads KGHDR; CDR2 reads SFDVKD. The CDR3 is 14 residues long. The chain's CDR3 is CATSEEPDTGQLFF. CDR3 nucleotides: TGTGCCACCAGTGAGGAACCGGACACCGGGCAGCTGTTTTTT.

Judged by abundance, this clonotype is medium-sized. The chain couples TRBV6-2 or TRBV6-3 to TRBJ2-3; 12 nucleotides match TRBD2. V shed 6 bases, J shed 3 bases, and the junction held 4 bases outside the gene matches. The CDR3 runs to 15 residues. The germline CDR1 and CDR2 sequences are MNHEY and SVGEGT. As DNA, the CDR3 is TGTGCCAGCAGCGATACTAGCGGGAGGACAGATACGCAGTATTTT. The encoded protein is CASSDTSGRTDTQYF.

This clonotype was counted ten times or more. The gene calls are TRBV20-1 and TRBJ2-3; 9 bases agree with TRBD2. The CDR3 is made up of 13 amino acids. The germline V gene has CDR1 DFQATT and CDR2 SNEGSKA (reference sequence). V shed 0 bases and J 8 bases; nucleotides not matched to a gene: 3. DNA of the CDR3: TGCAGTGCTAGAGATGCGGGAGGGGGTACGCAGTATTTT. Translated, it gives CSARDAGGGTQYF.

On this clonotype itself: A much bigger clone sits one base away, suggesting this may be a read error. This sequence joins TRBV5-1 and TRBJ2-7; a possible D gene is TRBD2 (6 bases). Germline V CDR1 and CDR2: SGHRS, YFSETQ. Trimming left V 10 bases short and J 3 bases short, with 23 bases between. The CDR3 consists of 15 residues. This CDR3 is CAGAEGTGSYYEQYF. The CDR3 nucleotides read TGCGCCGGCGCGGAGGGTACGGGATCCTACTACGAGCAGTACTTC.

At least ten counts were recorded for this clonotype. This sequence joins TRBV6-5 and TRBJ1-3; D is unclear. V was shortened by 2 bases and J by 2 bases, with 7 bases between the two germline ends. CDR3 length: 14 residues. Germline lookup yields CDR1 MNHEY and CDR2 SVGAGI. CDR3 nucleotides: TGTGCCAGCAGTTACACCACGACTGGAAACACCATATATTTT. Translating it yields CASSYTTTGNTIYF.

This clonotype has ten or more counts. The rearrangement links TRBV27 to TRBJ2-5; D gene uncertain. Trimming took off 9 bases at V and 8 bases at J, with 7 bases between the two ends. Germline V gene sequence: CDR1 MNHEY, CDR2 SMNVEV (reference sequence). The CDR3 is 9 amino acids. DNA for the CDR3: TGTGCCAGGATAATAACCCAGTACTTC. Its protein product is CARIITQYF.

The chain links TRBV27 to TRBJ1-2, with unresolved D. Trimming took off 5 bases at V and 5 bases at J, with 9 bases between the two ends. CDR3 length: 12 residues. Germline lookup yields CDR1 MNHEY and CDR2 SMNVEV (reference sequence). CDR3 loop: CASSEEAYGYTF. CDR3 nucleotide sequence: TGTGCCAGCAGTGAAGAGGCGTATGGCTACACCTTC.

There are many counts of this clonotype. The chain recombines TRBV6-1 with TRBJ1-1; TRBD1 is a possible D gene (6 bases). Germline V lookup: CDR1 MNHNS, CDR2 SASEGT. Trimming left V 8 bases short and J 1 base short, with 11 bases between. The CDR3 is made up of 13 amino acids. The CDR3 DNA reads as TGTGCCAGCGGACGGGACAAGAACACTGAAGCTTTCTTT. This encodes CASGRDKNTEAFF.